This T cell receptor beta chain was recovered during a study of CD8+ T cells in alopecia areata. This clone was observed a few times. Trimming shortened V by 6 bases and J by 3 bases, and 14 bases separated the two germline ends. The CDR3 totals 15 residues. The authors extracted RNA and reverse transcribed it into cDNA as the sequencing template. Profiled with immunoSEQ multiplex PCR; TCRdb holds only in-frame clones, not every one. The sample has roughly 150,000 clones, around 58% seen once. The origin of this receptor is a human donor with alopecia areata. The specimen comprised CD4+ T cells sorted from blood, sampled at week 0. This chain uses TRBV23-1 with TRBJ1-4; D uncertain. TRBV23-1 is noted as an ORF with a role that remains uncertain. The CDR3 DNA reads as TGCGCCAGCAGCCACCACCGGGGAGCTAATGAAAAACTGTTTTTT. Translated, it gives CASSHHRGANEKLFF.